This TCR beta chain was obtained from a study of shared clonotypes between healthy human individuals. Study-level findings and limits: Clonotype sharing among donors likely depends on sequencing depth.

Once extracted for a subset, genomic DNA was divided evenly among several immunoSEQ plates. The method was immunoSEQ multiplex PCR; TCRdb's version includes in-frame clones alone and lacks a portion of them. The sample holds about 2.3 million clones, more than 80% seen once. Turning to this clone: Its matching antigen is unknown.

Division of CD4+ cells produced a CD45RA+ naive subset and a CD45RA-negative memory subset. Trimming removed 0 bases at V and 4 bases at J, with 10 bases between. CDR1 SGHRS and CDR2 YFSETQ come from the germline V gene. The CDR3 extends over 15 amino acids. The source of this sequence is a man younger than 35 in good health. Some clones in this sample may be carry-over from other donors' samples. Material for sequencing was naive CD4+ T cells from PBMCs. Specified subset: CD45RA+ positively selected. V and J are TRBV5-1 and TRBJ1-4; D is unresolved. CDR3 DNA: TGCGCCAGCAGCTTGGGACACTTGCTTAATGAAAAACTGTTTTTT. Amino acid sequence: CASSLGHLLNEKLFF.